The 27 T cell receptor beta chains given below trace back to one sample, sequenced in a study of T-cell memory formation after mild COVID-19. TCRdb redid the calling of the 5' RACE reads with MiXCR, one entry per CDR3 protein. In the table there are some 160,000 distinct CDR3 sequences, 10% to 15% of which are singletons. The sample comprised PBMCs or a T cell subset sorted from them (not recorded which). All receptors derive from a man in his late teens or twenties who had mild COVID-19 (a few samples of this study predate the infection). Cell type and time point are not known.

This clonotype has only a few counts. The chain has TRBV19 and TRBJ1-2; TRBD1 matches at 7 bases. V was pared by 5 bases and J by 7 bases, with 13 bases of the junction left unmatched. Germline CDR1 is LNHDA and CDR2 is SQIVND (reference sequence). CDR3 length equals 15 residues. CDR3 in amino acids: CASSSTGPPTGGYTF. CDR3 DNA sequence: TGTGCCAGTAGTTCGACAGGGCCCCCAACGGGTGGCTACACCTTC.

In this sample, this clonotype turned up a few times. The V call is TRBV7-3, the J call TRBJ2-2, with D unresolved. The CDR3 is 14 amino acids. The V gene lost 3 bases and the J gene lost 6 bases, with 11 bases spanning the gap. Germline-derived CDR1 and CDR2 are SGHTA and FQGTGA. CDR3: CASSFRHAAGELFF. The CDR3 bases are TGTGCCAGCAGCTTCCGACATGCCGCCGGGGAGCTGTTTTTT.

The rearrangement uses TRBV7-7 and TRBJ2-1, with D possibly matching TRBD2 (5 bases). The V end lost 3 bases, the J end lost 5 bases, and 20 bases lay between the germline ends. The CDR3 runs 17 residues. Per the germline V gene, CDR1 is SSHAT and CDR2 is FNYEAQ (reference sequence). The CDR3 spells CASSFKSTRSTHNEQFF. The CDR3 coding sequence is TGTGCCAGCAGCTTTAAGAGTACTAGAAGCACACACAATGAGCAGTTCTTC. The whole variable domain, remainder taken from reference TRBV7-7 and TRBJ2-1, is GAGVSQSPRYKVTKRGQDVTLRCDPISSHATLYWYQQALGQGPEFLTYFNYEAQPDKSGLPSDRFSAERPEGSISTLTIQRTEQRDSAMYRCASSFKSTRSTHNEQFFGPGTRLTVL.

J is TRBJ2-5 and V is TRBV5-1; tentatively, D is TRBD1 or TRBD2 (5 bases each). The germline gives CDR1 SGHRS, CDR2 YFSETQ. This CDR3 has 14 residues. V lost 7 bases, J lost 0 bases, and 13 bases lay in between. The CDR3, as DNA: TGCGCCAGCTCCGGGACCGCGTACCAAGAGACCCAGTACTTC. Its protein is CASSGTAYQETQYF. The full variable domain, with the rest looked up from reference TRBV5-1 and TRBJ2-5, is KAGVTQTPRYLIKTRGQQVTLSCSPISGHRSVSWYQQTPGQGLQFLFEYFSETQRNKGNFPGRFSGRQFSNSRSEMNVSTLELGDSALYLCASSGTAYQETQYFGPGTRLLVL.

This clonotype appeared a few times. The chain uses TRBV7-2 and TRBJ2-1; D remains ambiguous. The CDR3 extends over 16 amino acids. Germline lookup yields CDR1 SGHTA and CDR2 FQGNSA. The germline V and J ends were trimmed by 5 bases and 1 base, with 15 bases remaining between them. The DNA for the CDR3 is TGTGCCAGCAGCCGCTACCGAGGATGGTCCTACAATGAGCAGTTCTTC. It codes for CASSRYRGWSYNEQFF.

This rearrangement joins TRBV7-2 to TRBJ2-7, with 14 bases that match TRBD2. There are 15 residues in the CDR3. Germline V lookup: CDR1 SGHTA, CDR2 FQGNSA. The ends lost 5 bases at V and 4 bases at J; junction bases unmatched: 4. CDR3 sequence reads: CASSRTSGGLYEQYV. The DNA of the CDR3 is TGTGCCAGCAGCCGGACTAGCGGGGGGCTATACGAGCAGTACGTC.

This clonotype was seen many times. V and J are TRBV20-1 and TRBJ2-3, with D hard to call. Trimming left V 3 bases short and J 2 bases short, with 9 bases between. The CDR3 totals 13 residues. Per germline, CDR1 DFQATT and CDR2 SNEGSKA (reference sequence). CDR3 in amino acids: CSASAVLTDTQYF. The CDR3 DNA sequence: TGCAGTGCTAGCGCCGTCCTCACAGATACGCAGTATTTT.

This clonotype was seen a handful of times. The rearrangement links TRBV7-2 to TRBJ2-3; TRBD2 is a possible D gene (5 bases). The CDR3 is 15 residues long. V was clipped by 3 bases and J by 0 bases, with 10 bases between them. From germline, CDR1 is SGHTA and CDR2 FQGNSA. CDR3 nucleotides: TGTGCCAGCAGCTTTTCTAGCACTAGCACAGATACGCAGTATTTT. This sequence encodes CASSFSSTSTDTQYF. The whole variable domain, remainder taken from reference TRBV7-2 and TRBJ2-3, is GAGVSQSPSNKVTEKGKDVELRCDPISGHTALYWYRQSLGQGLEFLIYFQGNSAPDKSGLPSDRFSAERTGGSVSTLTIQRTQQEDSAVYLCASSFSSTSTDTQYFGPGTRLTVL.

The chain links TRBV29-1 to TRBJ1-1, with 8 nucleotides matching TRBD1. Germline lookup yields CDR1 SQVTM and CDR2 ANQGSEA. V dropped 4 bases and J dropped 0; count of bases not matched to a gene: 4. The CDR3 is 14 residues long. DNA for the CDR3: TGCAGCGTTGGGACAGGGCCCATGAACACTGAAGCTTTCTTT. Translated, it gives CSVGTGPMNTEAFF.

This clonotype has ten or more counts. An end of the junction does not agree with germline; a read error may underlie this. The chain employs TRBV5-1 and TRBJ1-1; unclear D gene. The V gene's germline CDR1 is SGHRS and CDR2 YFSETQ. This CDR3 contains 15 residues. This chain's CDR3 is CASTLTMTTGTEAFF. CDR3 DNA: TGCGCCAGCACCTTGACAATGACTACCGGGACTGAAGCTTTCTTT.

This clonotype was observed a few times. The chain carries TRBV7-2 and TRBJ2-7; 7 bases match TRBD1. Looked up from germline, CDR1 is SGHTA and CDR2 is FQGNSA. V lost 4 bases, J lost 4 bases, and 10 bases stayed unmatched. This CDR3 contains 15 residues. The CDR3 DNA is TGTGCCAGCAGCTCCACTGGACAGGCGACGTACGAGCAGTACTTC. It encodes CASSSTGQATYEQYF.

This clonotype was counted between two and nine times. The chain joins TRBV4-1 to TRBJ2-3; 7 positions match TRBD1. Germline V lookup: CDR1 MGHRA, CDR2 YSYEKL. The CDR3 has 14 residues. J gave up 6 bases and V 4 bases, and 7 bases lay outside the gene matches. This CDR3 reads CASSPRDSPDTQYF. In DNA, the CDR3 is TGCGCCAGCAGCCCTCGGGACAGCCCCGATACGCAGTATTTT.

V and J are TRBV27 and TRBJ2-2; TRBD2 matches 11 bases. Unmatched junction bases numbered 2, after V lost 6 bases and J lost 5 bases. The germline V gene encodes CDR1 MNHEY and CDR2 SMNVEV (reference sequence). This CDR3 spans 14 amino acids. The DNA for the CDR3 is TGTGCCAGCAGGGGACTAGCGGAAACCGGGGAGCTGTTTTTT. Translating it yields CASRGLAETGELFF.

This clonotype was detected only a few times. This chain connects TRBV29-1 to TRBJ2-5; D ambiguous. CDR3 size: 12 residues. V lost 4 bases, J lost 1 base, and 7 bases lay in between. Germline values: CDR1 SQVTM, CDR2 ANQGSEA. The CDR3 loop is CSVAFSQETQYF. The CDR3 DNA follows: TGCAGCGTTGCATTCAGCCAAGAGACCCAGTACTTC.

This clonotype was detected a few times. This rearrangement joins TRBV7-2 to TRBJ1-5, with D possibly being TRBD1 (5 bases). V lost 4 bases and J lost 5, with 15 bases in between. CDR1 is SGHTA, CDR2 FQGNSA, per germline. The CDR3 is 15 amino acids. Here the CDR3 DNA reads TGTGCCAGCAGCTCTGGGCGGGGCAGTTATCAGCCCCAGCATTTT. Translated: CASSSGRGSYQPQHF. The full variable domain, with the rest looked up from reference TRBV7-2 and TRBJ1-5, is GAGVSQSPSNKVTEKGKDVELRCDPISGHTALYWYRQSLGQGLEFLIYFQGNSAPDKSGLPSDRFSAERTGGSVSTLTIQRTQQEDSAVYLCASSSGRGSYQPQHFGDGTRLSIL.

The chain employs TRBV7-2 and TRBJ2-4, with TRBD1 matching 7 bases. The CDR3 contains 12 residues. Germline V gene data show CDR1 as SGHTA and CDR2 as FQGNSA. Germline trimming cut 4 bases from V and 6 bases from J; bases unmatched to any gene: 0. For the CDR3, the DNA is TGTGCCAGCAGCTCAGGGGGAAACATTCAGTACTTC. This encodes CASSSGGNIQYF. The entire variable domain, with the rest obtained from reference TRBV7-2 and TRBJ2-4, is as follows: GAGVSQSPSNKVTEKGKDVELRCDPISGHTALYWYRQSLGQGLEFLIYFQGNSAPDKSGLPSDRFSAERTGGSVSTLTIQRTQQEDSAVYLCASSSGGNIQYFGAGTRLSVL.

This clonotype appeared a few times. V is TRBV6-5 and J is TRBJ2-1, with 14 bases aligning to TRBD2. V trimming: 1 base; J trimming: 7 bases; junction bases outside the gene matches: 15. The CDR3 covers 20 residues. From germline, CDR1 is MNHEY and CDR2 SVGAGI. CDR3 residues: CASSYYRMRLAGGPGNEQFF. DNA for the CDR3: TGTGCCAGCAGTTACTACAGGATGAGACTAGCGGGGGGGCCAGGGAATGAGCAGTTCTTC.

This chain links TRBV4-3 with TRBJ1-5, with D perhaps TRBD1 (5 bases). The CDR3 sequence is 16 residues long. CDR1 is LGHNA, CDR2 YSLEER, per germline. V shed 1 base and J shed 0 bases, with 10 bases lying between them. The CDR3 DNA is TGCGCCAGCAGCCAAGGGACACCTCATAGCAATCAGCCCCAGCATTTT. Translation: CASSQGTPHSNQPQHF.

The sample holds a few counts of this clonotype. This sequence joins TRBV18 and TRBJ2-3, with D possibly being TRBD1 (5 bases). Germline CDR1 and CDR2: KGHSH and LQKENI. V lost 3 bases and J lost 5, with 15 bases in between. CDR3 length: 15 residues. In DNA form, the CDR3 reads TGTGCCAGCTCACCCGGTAACAGGATAGGAGATACGCAGTATTTT. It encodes CASSPGNRIGDTQYF.

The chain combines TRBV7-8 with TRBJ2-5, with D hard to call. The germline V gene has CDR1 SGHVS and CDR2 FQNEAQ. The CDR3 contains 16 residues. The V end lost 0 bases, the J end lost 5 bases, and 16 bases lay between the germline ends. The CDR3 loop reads CASSLARQFGRETQYF. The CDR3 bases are TGTGCCAGCAGCTTAGCCCGCCAGTTTGGTAGGGAGACCCAGTACTTC.

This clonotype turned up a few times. DNA of the CDR3: TGTGCCAGCAGCCTCTGGGACAGGGCGGCAGATACGCAGTATTTT. This codes for CASSLWDRAADTQYF. This rearrangement joins TRBV6-1 to TRBJ2-3; 9 nucleotides line up with TRBD1. Per germline, CDR1 MNHNS and CDR2 SASEGT. The CDR3 runs to 15 residues. V shed 6 bases, J shed 4 bases, and the junction held 8 bases outside the gene matches.

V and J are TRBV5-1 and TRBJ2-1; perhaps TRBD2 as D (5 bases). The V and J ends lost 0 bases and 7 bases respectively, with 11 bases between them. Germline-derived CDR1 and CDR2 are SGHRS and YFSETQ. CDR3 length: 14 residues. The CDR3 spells CASSLADYSNEQFF. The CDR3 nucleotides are TGCGCCAGCAGCTTGGCCGACTATTCTAATGAGCAGTTCTTC.

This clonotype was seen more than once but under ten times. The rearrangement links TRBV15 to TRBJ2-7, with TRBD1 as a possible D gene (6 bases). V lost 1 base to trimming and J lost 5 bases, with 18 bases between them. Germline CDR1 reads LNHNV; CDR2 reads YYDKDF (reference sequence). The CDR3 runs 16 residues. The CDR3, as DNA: TGTGCCACCAGCAGAGGAGGCAGGGGATATCTCAACGAGCAGTACGTC. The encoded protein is CATSRGGRGYLNEQYV.

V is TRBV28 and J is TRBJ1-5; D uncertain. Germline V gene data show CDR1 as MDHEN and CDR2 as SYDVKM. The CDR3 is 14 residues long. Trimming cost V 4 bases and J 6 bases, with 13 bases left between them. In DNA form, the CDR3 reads TGTGCCAGCAGTTCGCTAGGCTCCGGTCAGCCCCAGCATTTT. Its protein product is CASSSLGSGQPQHF.

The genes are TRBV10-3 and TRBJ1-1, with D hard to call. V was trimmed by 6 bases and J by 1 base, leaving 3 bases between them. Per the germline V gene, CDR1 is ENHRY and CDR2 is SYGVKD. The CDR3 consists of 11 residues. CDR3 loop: CAIRENTEAFF. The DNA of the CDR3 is TGTGCCATCAGGGAGAACACTGAAGCTTTCTTT.

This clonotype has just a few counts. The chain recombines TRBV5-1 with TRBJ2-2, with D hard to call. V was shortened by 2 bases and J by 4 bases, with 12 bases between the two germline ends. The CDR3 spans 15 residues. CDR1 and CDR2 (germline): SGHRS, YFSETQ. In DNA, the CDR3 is TGCGCCAGCAGCTTAGGGCCTACGTTCACCGGGGAGCTGTTTTTT. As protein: CASSLGPTFTGELFF.

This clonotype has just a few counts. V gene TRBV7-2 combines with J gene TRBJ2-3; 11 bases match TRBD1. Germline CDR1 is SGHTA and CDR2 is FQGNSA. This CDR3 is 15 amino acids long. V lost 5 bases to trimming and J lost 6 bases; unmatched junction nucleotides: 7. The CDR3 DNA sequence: TGTGCCAGCAGCCCTAGAGGGACAGGGGGGGATACGCAGTATTTT. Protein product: CASSPRGTGGDTQYF.